The clone carrying this T cell receptor beta chain was counted many times. The target antigen is unknown. This sample stems from a study of T-cell reconstitution after alpha-beta-depleted transplantation in children. Unique molecular identifiers were used to barcode this TCRbeta library. TCRdb reprocessed the PCR reads with MiXCR, giving one entry per CDR3 protein. This sample has about 460,000 distinct CDR3 sequences, with about an eighth found just once. V lost 5 bases and J lost 6, with 16 bases in between. CDR1 is LGHDT and CDR2 is YNNKEL in the germline V gene (reference sequence). This CDR3 contains 15 residues. Broader study findings: It was reported that alpha-beta T cells came from several hundred expanded graft clones (about two months after transplant). T-cell counts and diversity at one year post-transplant came mainly from newly produced T cells.

This specimen consisted of PBMCs, mostly from graft donor cells, obtained 180 days after TCRalphabeta/CD19-depleted stem cell transplant. The chain uses TRBV3-1 and TRBJ2-2; the D gene is possibly TRBD1 (5 bases). This sequence was found in a female patient aged 2-9 years who had a stem cell transplant for aplastic anemia, so the T cells may come from the graft donor. CDR3 nucleotide sequence: TGTGCCAGCAGCACACTCGCCAGGGATGCCGGGGAGCTGTTTTTT. This encodes CASSTLARDAGELFF.